This is a list of T cell receptor beta chains from one sample in a study of T cells and Merkel cell carcinoma outcomes. Sequencing was performed with immunoSEQ multiplex PCR; in TCRdb, only in-frame clones are kept and a portion is missing. The sample records roughly 140 clones, around 91% being singletons. Sequencing was carried out using tumor tissue from Merkel cell carcinoma. All receptors come from a human donor with Merkel cell carcinoma. Both conserved end residues are part of each CDR3. Each record gives: D gene, clone size, J gene, V gene, CDR3 protein, CDR3 DNA. A D gene is named only where the DNA matches it firmly. Some rows mark clone size as missing; the rest say once, few, many or name a class of expanded clone.

d_gene: NA
abundance: NA
j_gene: TRBJ2-2
v_gene: TRBV11-3
CDR3aa: CASSPVGGYAGELFF
CDR3nt: TGTGCCAGCAGCCCAGTAGGTGGCTACGCCGGGGAGCTGTTTTTT

d_gene: NA
abundance: NA
j_gene: TRBJ1-3
v_gene: TRBV9
CDR3aa: CASSLDQGNGNTIYF
CDR3nt: TGTGCCAGCAGCCTAGACCAGGGGAATGGAAACACCATATATTTT

d_gene: NA
abundance: once
j_gene: TRBJ2-1
v_gene: TRBV20-1
CDR3aa: CSAKHGNEQFF
CDR3nt: TGCAGTGCTAAACACGGCAATGAGCAGTTCTTC

d_gene: NA
abundance: once
j_gene: TRBJ1-4
v_gene: TRBV7-6
CDR3aa: CASSSEPGRNEKLFF
CDR3nt: TGTGCCAGCAGCTCCGAGCCGGGACGGAATGAAAAACTGTTTTTT

d_gene: NA
abundance: once
j_gene: TRBJ1-4
v_gene: TRBV15
CDR3aa: CATSRDGREKLFF
CDR3nt: TGTGCCACCAGCAGGGATGGGAGGGAAAAACTGTTTTTT

d_gene: NA
abundance: NA
j_gene: TRBJ2-7
v_gene: TRBV9
CDR3aa: CASSASAGTYEQYF
CDR3nt: TGTGCCAGCAGCGCATCCGCGGGCACCTACGAGCAGTACTTC

d_gene: NA
abundance: once
j_gene: TRBJ1-3
v_gene: TRBV7-9
CDR3aa: CASSTRRDMLGNTIYF
CDR3nt: TGTGCCAGCAGCACCCGTCGCGACATGCTGGGAAACACCATATATTTT

d_gene: NA
abundance: NA
j_gene: TRBJ2-5
v_gene: TRBV2
CDR3aa: CASRDPGAQETQYF
CDR3nt: TGTGCCAGCAGAGACCCGGGAGCTCAGGAGACCCAGTACTTC

d_gene: NA
abundance: NA
j_gene: TRBJ1-2
v_gene: TRBV20-1
CDR3aa: CSASSRYGYTF
CDR3nt: TGCAGTGCTAGTTCTCGTTATGGCTACACCTTC

d_gene: NA
abundance: NA
j_gene: TRBJ2-7
v_gene: TRBV27
CDR3aa: CASSRGFSYEQYF
CDR3nt: TGTGCCAGCTCCAGGGGCTTCTCCTACGAGCAGTACTTC

d_gene: NA
abundance: NA
j_gene: TRBJ2-4
v_gene: TRBV5-8
CDR3aa: CTSTSDPSIAKNIQYF
CDR3nt: TGTACCAGCACCTCCGACCCTTCGATAGCCAAAAACATTCAGTACTTC

d_gene: NA
abundance: once
j_gene: TRBJ2-1
v_gene: TRBV6-5
CDR3aa: CASSYGHTGEQFF
CDR3nt: TGTGCCAGCAGTTACGGGCATACAGGAGAGCAGTTCTTC

d_gene: TRBD1
abundance: NA
j_gene: TRBJ1-1
v_gene: TRBV28
CDR3aa: CASSFRQGFTEAFF
CDR3nt: TGTGCCAGCAGTTTTCGACAGGGTTTCACTGAAGCTTTCTTT

d_gene: NA
abundance: once
j_gene: TRBJ2-2
v_gene: TRBV29-1
CDR3aa: CSVAERGELFF
CDR3nt: TGCAGCGTGGCAGAGAGAGGGGAGCTGTTTTTT

d_gene: TRBD1
abundance: NA
j_gene: TRBJ1-2
v_gene: TRBV4-1
CDR3aa: CASSQGFDRASGYTF
CDR3nt: TGCGCCAGCAGCCAAGGGTTCGACAGGGCGAGCGGCTACACCTTC

d_gene: TRBD1
abundance: NA
j_gene: TRBJ1-5
v_gene: TRBV15
CDR3aa: CATSRGQVNQPQHF
CDR3nt: TGTGCCACCAGCAGGGGACAGGTAAACCAGCCCCAGCATTTT

d_gene: NA
abundance: few
j_gene: TRBJ1-3
v_gene: TRBV21-1
CDR3aa: CASRGRLQHARNTIYF
CDR3nt: TGTGCCAGCAGAGGTCGGCTACAACACGCACGAAACACCATATATTTT

d_gene: TRBD1
abundance: NA
j_gene: TRBJ2-7
v_gene: TRBV27
CDR3aa: CASSGQATDLWQYF
CDR3nt: TGTGCCAGCTCAGGACAGGCAACGGACCTTTGGCAGTACTTC

d_gene: NA
abundance: NA
j_gene: TRBJ1-1
v_gene: TRBV5-4
CDR3aa: CASSSKQGPEAFF
CDR3nt: TGTGCCAGCAGCTCAAAACAGGGACCTGAAGCTTTCTTT

d_gene: NA
abundance: NA
j_gene: TRBJ1-2
v_gene: TRBV14
CDR3aa: CASSQDIGYYGYTF
CDR3nt: TGTGCCAGCAGCCAAGATATAGGTTACTATGGCTACACCTTC

d_gene: TRBD2
abundance: NA
j_gene: TRBJ2-3
v_gene: TRBV7-9
CDR3aa: CASRLAGADTQYF
CDR3nt: TGTGCCAGCCGGCTAGCGGGGGCAGATACGCAGTATTTT

d_gene: TRBD1
abundance: NA
j_gene: TRBJ1-5
v_gene: TRBV9
CDR3aa: CASSKGQFNQPQHF
CDR3nt: TGTGCCAGCAGTAAGGGACAGTTCAATCAGCCCCAGCATTTT

d_gene: NA
abundance: NA
j_gene: TRBJ1-1
v_gene: TRBV30
CDR3aa: CAWRRTRAISDEAFF
CDR3nt: TGTGCCTGGAGAAGGACAAGGGCGATATCGGATGAAGCTTTCTTT

d_gene: TRBD1
abundance: NA
j_gene: TRBJ2-5
v_gene: TRBV5-1
CDR3aa: CASSPLLQGETQYF
CDR3nt: TGCGCCAGCAGTCCTCTCTTACAGGGGGAGACCCAGTACTTC

d_gene: NA
abundance: once
j_gene: TRBJ2-7
v_gene: TRBV14
CDR3aa: CASSQQLGLNYEQYF
CDR3nt: TGTGCCAGCAGCCAACAACTCGGACTAAACTACGAGCAGTACTTC

d_gene: TRBD2
abundance: NA
j_gene: TRBJ2-1
v_gene: TRBV11-3
CDR3aa: CASSLNRGVGRGNEQFF
CDR3nt: TGTGCCAGCAGCTTAAACCGGGGGGTGGGTCGGGGCAATGAGCAGTTCTTC

d_gene: TRBD1
abundance: NA
j_gene: TRBJ2-7
v_gene: TRBV6-5
CDR3aa: CASSELDRSYEQYF
CDR3nt: TGTGCCAGCAGTGAACTGGACAGGTCGTACGAGCAGTACTTC

d_gene: TRBD1
abundance: few
j_gene: TRBJ2-7
v_gene: TRBV10-3
CDR3aa: CAISDPNNPGQAYEQYF
CDR3nt: TGTGCCATCAGTGACCCTAATAACCCGGGACAGGCCTACGAGCAGTACTTC

d_gene: TRBD1
abundance: once
j_gene: TRBJ1-4
v_gene: TRBV28
CDR3aa: CASSFGTGVEKLFF
CDR3nt: TGTGCCAGCAGTTTTGGGACAGGGGTCGAAAAACTGTTTTTT

d_gene: NA
abundance: NA
j_gene: TRBJ2-7
v_gene: TRBV6-9
CDR3aa: CASSYSNEQYF
CDR3nt: TGTGCCAGCAGTTACTCGAATGAGCAGTACTTC

d_gene: NA
abundance: NA
j_gene: TRBJ2-5
v_gene: TRBV18
CDR3aa: CASSPQGPRGETQYF
CDR3nt: TGTGCCAGCTCACCACAGGGACCAAGGGGAGAGACCCAGTACTTC

d_gene: NA
abundance: NA
j_gene: TRBJ1-1
v_gene: TRBV2
CDR3aa: CASTRESNTEAFF
CDR3nt: TGTGCCAGCACTCGGGAGTCGAACACTGAAGCTTTCTTT

d_gene: TRBD1
abundance: NA
j_gene: TRBJ2-4
v_gene: TRBV27
CDR3aa: CASSSWDRINIQYF
CDR3nt: TGTGCCAGCAGTTCATGGGACAGGATAAACATTCAGTACTTC

d_gene: NA
abundance: NA
j_gene: TRBJ1-5
v_gene: TRBV5-1
CDR3aa: CASSLVPGNQPQHF
CDR3nt: TGCGCCAGCAGCTTGGTACCGGGGAATCAGCCCCAGCATTTT

d_gene: NA
abundance: NA
j_gene: TRBJ1-2
v_gene: TRBV22-1
CDR3aa: CPGRAGRKREKTYGYTF
CDR3nt: TGTCCTGGGAGAGCTGGAAGAAAGCGAGAAAAGACCTATGGCTACACCTTC

d_gene: NA
abundance: NA
j_gene: TRBJ2-1
v_gene: TRBV28
CDR3aa: CASKSGEQFF
CDR3nt: TGTGCCAGCAAAAGTGGTGAGCAGTTCTTC

d_gene: NA
abundance: NA
j_gene: TRBJ2-5
v_gene: TRBV18
CDR3aa: CASSPRGGPETQYF
CDR3nt: TGTGCCAGCTCACCACGGGGGGGCCCCGAGACCCAGTACTTC

d_gene: NA
abundance: NA
j_gene: TRBJ2-7
v_gene: TRBV11-3
CDR3aa: CASSFSWGNEQYF
CDR3nt: TGTGCCAGCAGCTTCTCGTGGGGAAACGAGCAGTACTTC

d_gene: TRBD2
abundance: NA
j_gene: TRBJ2-3
v_gene: TRBV4-1
CDR3aa: CASSQRYGGAPDTQYF
CDR3nt: TGCGCCAGCAGCCAACGGTACGGGGGGGCCCCAGATACGCAGTATTTT

d_gene: TRBD1
abundance: once
j_gene: TRBJ1-4
v_gene: TRBV29-1
CDR3aa: CSARTGPNEKLFF
CDR3nt: TGCAGCGCAAGGACAGGGCCTAATGAAAAACTGTTTTTT

d_gene: NA
abundance: NA
j_gene: TRBJ1-4
v_gene: TRBV4-1
CDR3aa: CASSQDPVGTVEEKLFF
CDR3nt: TGCGCCAGCAGCCAAGATCCCGTGGGGACGGTCGAGGAAAAACTGTTTTTT

d_gene: NA
abundance: NA
j_gene: TRBJ2-5
v_gene: TRBV7-6
CDR3aa: CASSLYVTEGTQYF
CDR3nt: TGTGCCAGCAGCTTATATGTGACAGAGGGGACCCAGTACTTC

d_gene: TRBD1
abundance: NA
j_gene: TRBJ2-7
v_gene: TRBV5-1
CDR3aa: CASSLGLRDRGREQYF
CDR3nt: TGCGCCAGCAGCTTGGGGCTCCGGGACAGGGGGCGCGAGCAGTACTTC

d_gene: NA
abundance: NA
j_gene: TRBJ2-5
v_gene: TRBV5-4
CDR3aa: CASSVQGRETQYF
CDR3nt: TGTGCCAGCAGCGTTCAGGGGAGGGAGACCCAGTACTTC